The T cell receptor beta chain under discussion was sequenced for a study of CD8 T cells in ankylosing spondylitis. Study-wide findings and caveats: It was reported that disease-linked clones were significantly enriched in matched ankylosing spondylitis synovial fluid. There was a TCR beta motif, made of several highly homologous variants, that appeared characteristic of ankylosing spondylitis blood. Earlier authors reported some of these motif variants in reactive arthritis synovial fluid and blood. Researchers report that disease-linked clones proved CD8+ and relatively rare in peripheral blood.

Making use of molecular barcodes, quantitative 5'-RACE generated TCR beta libraries. One entry per CDR3 protein results from TCRdb running MiXCR on the 5' RACE reads. The table includes about 460,000 distinct CDR3 sequences, approximately 5.3% detected once. At least ten counts were recorded for this clonotype. What it binds is unknown. Trimming took 2 bases from V and 7 from J; bases not matched to a gene: 8. The CDR3 runs 15 residues. CDR1 is MNHEY and CDR2 is SVGAGI in the germline V gene. Sequenced material: blood, either unsorted or a sorted T cell fraction (not recorded which). This chain links TRBV6-5 with TRBJ2-1, with 7 bases aligning to TRBD2. This receptor was taken from a male donor with ankylosing spondylitis. The CDR3 sequence is CASSYHKRDKNEQFF. CDR3 nucleotides: TGTGCCAGCAGTTACCACAAGCGGGATAAGAATGAGCAGTTCTTC.